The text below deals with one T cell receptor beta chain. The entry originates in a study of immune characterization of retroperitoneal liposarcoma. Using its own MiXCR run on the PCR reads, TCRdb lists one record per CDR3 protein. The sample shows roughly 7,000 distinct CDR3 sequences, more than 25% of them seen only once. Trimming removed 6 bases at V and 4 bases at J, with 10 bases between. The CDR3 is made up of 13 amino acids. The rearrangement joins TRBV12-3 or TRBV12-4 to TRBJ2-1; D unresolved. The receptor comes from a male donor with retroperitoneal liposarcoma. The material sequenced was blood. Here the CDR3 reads CASRPRRYNEQFF. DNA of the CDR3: TGTGCCAGCAGACCAAGGCGATACAATGAGCAGTTCTTC.